This T cell receptor (beta chain) was identified during a study of cytomegalovirus exposure and HLA in healthy donors. Germline-derived CDR1 and CDR2 are PRHDT and FYEKMQ (reference sequence). J lost 1 base, V lost 3 bases, and 5 bases had no gene match. The CDR3 totals 16 residues. A multiplex PCR was run with 60 Vbeta primers and 13 Jbeta primers. TCRdb's table, derived via immunoSEQ multiplex PCR, lists solely in-frame clones and lacks some. Seen in this sample are 40,000 to 45,000 clones; the ten most common clones hold more than 1.5%. The sequencing sample was made of PBMCs. The genes are TRBV13 and TRBJ2-2; the match to TRBD2 covers 7 bases. The clonotype was recovered from a woman in her twenties or thirties in good health and CMV-seronegative. CDR3 region: CASSLGGRLNTGELFF. CDR3 coding DNA: TGTGCCAGCAGCTTGGGAGGGAGGTTGAACACCGGGGAGCTGTTTTTT.